The next 4 T cell receptor beta chains were all read from a single sample in a study of spatial heterogeneity in lung cancer. Broader study findings: How many expanded intratumoral alpha and beta TCRs were present tracked the tumor mutation count, which was a count of nonsynonymous mutations.

TCRdb re-analysed the 5' RACE reads in MiXCR, keeping a single row per CDR3 protein. Of some 9,800 distinct CDR3 sequences in the sample, roughly 54% were seen once. Their antigens remain unidentified. Time point indicated: sample taken at primary tumor resection. The material sequenced was lung tumor tissue, taken at surgery. The source of these receptors is a female donor with early-stage non-small cell lung cancer.

J is TRBJ2-5 and V is TRBV7-2; D is undetermined. V was clipped by 0 bases and J by 2 bases, with 13 bases between them. The CDR3 totals 16 residues. CDR1 is SGHTA, CDR2 FQGNSA, per germline. Here the CDR3 reads CASSLASAAAQETQYF. CDR3 nucleotides: TGTGCCAGCAGCTTAGCGTCCGCGGCAGCTCAAGAGACCCAGTACTTC. The full variable domain, completed using reference TRBV7-2 and TRBJ2-5, is GAGVSQSPSNKVTEKGKDVELRCDPISGHTALYWYRQSLGQGLEFLIYFQGNSAPDKSGLPSDRFSAERTGGSVSTLTIQRTQQEDSAVYLCASSLASAAAQETQYFGPGTRLLVL.

This rearrangement joins TRBV12-3 or TRBV12-4 to TRBJ2-1; no reliable D call. The CDR3 runs 13 residues. With 2 bases removed from V and 8 bases from J, the gap between germline ends came to 10 bases. CDR3 in DNA: TGTGCCAGCAGTTTACGACTGACCCATGAGCAGTTCTTC. Protein: CASSLRLTHEQFF.

The V and J genes are TRBV4-2 and TRBJ1-4; tentatively, D is TRBD1 (6 bases). CDR1 is LGHNA and CDR2 is YNFKEQ in the germline V gene. The V end was cut by 1 base, the J end by 7 bases, with 10 bases between. There are 14 residues in the CDR3. In DNA form, the CDR3 reads TGTGCCAGCAGCCAAGCCAGGGGTGTTGAAAAACTGTTTTTT. Translation gives CASSQARGVEKLFF.

The V and J genes are TRBV7-8 and TRBJ2-5, with 9 bases that match TRBD1. The CDR3 sequence is 16 residues long. After removal of 1 base from V and 0 bases from J, the junction contained 3 bases not matched to a gene. Germline V gene data show CDR1 as SGHVS and CDR2 as FQNEAQ. The CDR3 region is CASSLGDRVYQETQYF. CDR3 nucleotide sequence: TGTGCCAGCAGCTTAGGGGACAGGGTGTACCAAGAGACCCAGTACTTC.